The rows below give T cell receptor beta chains drawn from one sample of a study of PD-1 blockade in classical Hodgkin lymphoma. Method: immunoSEQ multiplex PCR; TCRdb's copy keeps in-frame clones and lacks some. The sample comprises some 100,000 clones, 93% of which are singletons, and about 2% rests with the top ten. The material sequenced was peripheral blood mononuclear cells (PBMCs), taken before the fourth cycle of nivolumab. These TCRs come from a human donor with classical Hodgkin lymphoma. Both conserved end residues are part of each CDR3.

v_gene,j_gene,CDR3aa
TRBV29-1,TRBJ2-7,CSVEDGTVTYEQYF
TRBV19,TRBJ2-1,CASSRRDYNEQFF
TRBV6-6,TRBJ2-3,CASNPGFSLRTDTQYF
TRBV6-6,TRBJ2-2,CASRKGRNTGELFF
TRBV30,TRBJ2-5,CAWSARSGGTQYF
TRBV27,TRBJ1-4,CASSYTGEEKLFF
TRBV28,TRBJ2-5,CASSFPDQETQYF
TRBV30,TRBJ2-7,CAWSVPWISYEQYF
TRBV4-1,TRBJ2-1,CASSQIAVQSRVF
TRBV6-5,TRBJ1-1,CASRQGWNTEAFF
TRBV6-6,TRBJ2-3,CASSYSSGSSTDTQYF
TRBV30,TRBJ2-5,CAWKGGRETQYF
TRBV29-1,TRBJ2-2,CSTGTRSTGELFF
TRBV5-5,TRBJ2-3,CASSFLRGIDTDTQYF
TRBV5-1,TRBJ2-2,CASSSSTRVDSGELFF
TRBV9,TRBJ2-5,CASSVTAGGGETQYF
TRBV4-2,TRBJ2-1,CASSPQRGRDYNEQFF
TRBV20-1,TRBJ2-7,CSAELRSEQYF
TRBV5-1,TRBJ2-6,CASSLAGLAGTLGSGANVLTF
TRBV30,TRBJ1-1,CAWGSVNTEAFF
TRBV27,TRBJ1-1,CASSSSGGPPEAFF
TRBV25-1,TRBJ1-1,CASSENRVVAFF
TRBV21-1,TRBJ2-1,CASSKLAGGYNEQFF
TRBV9,TRBJ1-2,CASSVGGREDGYTF
TRBV6-6,TRBJ2-3,CASSPALSTDTQYF
TRBV7-2,TRBJ1-2,CASSLGSTWDGYTF
TRBV6-1,TRBJ2-7,CASSERGPREQYF
TRBV5-4,TRBJ2-1,CASSIGGSGSYNEQFF
TRBV9,TRBJ2-7,CASSVAGASNEQYF
TRBV9,TRBJ1-5,CASSPGGSTNQPQHF
TRBV20-1,TRBJ2-7,CSASLIEEQYF
TRBV5-1,TRBJ2-3,CASSLDSTDTQYF
TRBV15,TRBJ1-2,CATGHGNYGYTF
TRBV11-3,TRBJ2-1,CASSLGAENNYNEQFF
TRBV10-2,TRBJ2-7,CASSERSGSQTYEQYF
TRBV9,TRBJ2-4,CASSVDSPGGNIQYF
TRBV30,TRBJ2-2,CAWVPGLANTGELFF
TRBV21-1,TRBJ2-7,CASSKGFLAGDCEQYF
TRBV10-3,TRBJ2-1,CAISGSGRAYNEQFF